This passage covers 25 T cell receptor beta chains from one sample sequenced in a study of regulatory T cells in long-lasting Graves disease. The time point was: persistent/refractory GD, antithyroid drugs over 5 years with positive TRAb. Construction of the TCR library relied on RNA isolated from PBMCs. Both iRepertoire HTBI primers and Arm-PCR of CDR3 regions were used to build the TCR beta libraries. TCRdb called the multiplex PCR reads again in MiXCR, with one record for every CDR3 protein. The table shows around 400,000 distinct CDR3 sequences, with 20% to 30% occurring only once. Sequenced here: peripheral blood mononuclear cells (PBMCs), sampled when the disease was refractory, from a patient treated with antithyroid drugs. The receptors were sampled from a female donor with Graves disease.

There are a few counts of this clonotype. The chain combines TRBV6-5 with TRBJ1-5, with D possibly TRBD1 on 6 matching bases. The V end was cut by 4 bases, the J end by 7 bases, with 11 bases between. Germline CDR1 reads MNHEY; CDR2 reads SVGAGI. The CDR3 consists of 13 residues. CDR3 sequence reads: CASSLSGDQPQHF. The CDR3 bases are TGTGCCAGCAGTTTATCAGGGGACCAGCCCCAGCATTTT.

CDR3 bases: TGTGCCAGCAGCCTAACAGGGGACGAGCAGTTCTTC. Protein: CASSLTGDEQFF. The chain employs TRBV7-2 and TRBJ2-1; the match to TRBD1 covers 7 bases. Per germline, CDR1 SGHTA and CDR2 FQGNSA. This CDR3 is 12 amino acids long. The trim removed 5 bases at V and 10 bases at J, leaving 5 bases unmatched. Filled out from reference TRBV7-2 and TRBJ2-1, the complete variable domain reads GAGVSQSPSNKVTEKGKDVELRCDPISGHTALYWYRQSLGQGLEFLIYFQGNSAPDKSGLPSDRFSAERTGGSVSTLTIQRTQQEDSAVYLCASSLTGDEQFFGPGTRLTVL.

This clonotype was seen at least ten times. In DNA form, the CDR3 reads TGTGCCAGCACCAGCTATGGGGGCGGGGGAAACATTCAGTACTTC. Its translation: CASTSYGGGGNIQYF. The V call is TRBV2, the J call TRBJ2-4; weak D call: TRBD2 (7 bases). The CDR3 totals 15 residues. CDR1 is SNHLY, CDR2 FYNNEI, per germline. V was pared by 7 bases and J by 6 bases, with 19 bases between.

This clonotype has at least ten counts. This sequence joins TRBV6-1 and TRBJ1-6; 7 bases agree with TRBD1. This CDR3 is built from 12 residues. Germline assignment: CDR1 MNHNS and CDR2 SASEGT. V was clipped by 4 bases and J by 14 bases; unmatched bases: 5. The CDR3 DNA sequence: TGTGCCAGCAGTGCGACAGGGAGCACCCTCCACTTT. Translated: CASSATGSTLHF.

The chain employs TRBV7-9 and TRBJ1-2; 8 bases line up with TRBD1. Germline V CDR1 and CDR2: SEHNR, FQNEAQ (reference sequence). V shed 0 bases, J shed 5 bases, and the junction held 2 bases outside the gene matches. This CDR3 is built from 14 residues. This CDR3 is CASSLAQGAYGYTF. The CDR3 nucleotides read TGTGCCAGCAGCTTAGCCCAGGGGGCGTATGGCTACACCTTC.

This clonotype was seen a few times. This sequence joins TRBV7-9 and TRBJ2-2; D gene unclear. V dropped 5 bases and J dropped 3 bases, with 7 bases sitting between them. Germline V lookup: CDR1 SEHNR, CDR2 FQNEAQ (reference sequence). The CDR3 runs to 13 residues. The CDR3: CASSVPDTGELFF. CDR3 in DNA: TGTGCCAGCAGCGTACCGGACACCGGGGAGCTGTTTTTT. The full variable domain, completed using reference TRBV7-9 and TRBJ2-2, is DTGVSQNPRHKITKRGQNVTFRCDPISEHNRLYWYRQTLGQGPEFLTYFQNEAQLEKSRLLSDRFSAERPKGSFSTLEIQRTEQGDSAMYLCASSVPDTGELFFGEGSRLTVL.

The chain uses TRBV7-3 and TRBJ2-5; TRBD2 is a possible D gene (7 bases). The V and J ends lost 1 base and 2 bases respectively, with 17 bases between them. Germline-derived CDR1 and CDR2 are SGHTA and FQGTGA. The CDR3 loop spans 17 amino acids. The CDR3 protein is CASSLRGGGPPQETQYF. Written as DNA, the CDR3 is TGTGCCAGCAGCTTAAGGGGAGGGGGGCCTCCACAAGAGACCCAGTACTTC. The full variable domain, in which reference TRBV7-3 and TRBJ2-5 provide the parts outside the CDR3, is GAGVSQTPSNKVTEKGKYVELRCDPISGHTALYWYRQSLGQGPEFLIYFQGTGAADDSGLPNDRFFAVRPEGSVSTLKIQRTERGDSAVYLCASSLRGGGPPQETQYFGPGTRLLVL.

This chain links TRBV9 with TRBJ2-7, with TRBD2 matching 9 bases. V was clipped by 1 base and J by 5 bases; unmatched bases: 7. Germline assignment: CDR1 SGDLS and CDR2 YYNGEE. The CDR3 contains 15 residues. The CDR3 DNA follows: TGTGCCAGCAGCGTACTCTCTAGCGGGAACAACGAGCAGTACTTC. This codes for CASSVLSSGNNEQYF.

The CDR3 bases are TGTGCCACCAGCAGAGATCAGGCTAGCCGACCCTACGAGCAGTACTTC. It encodes CATSRDQASRPYEQYF. The chain recombines TRBV15 with TRBJ2-7; possible D gene TRBD2, 5 bases. Between the trimmed V and J ends, which lost 0 bases and 2 bases, there was a span of 14 bases. The CDR3 runs to 16 residues. Germline V gene lookup returns CDR1 LNHNV and CDR2 YYDKDF (reference sequence). The full variable domain, rest sourced from reference TRBV15 and TRBJ2-7, is DAMVIQNPRYQVTQFGKPVTLSCSQTLNHNVMYWYQQKSSQAPKLLFHYYDKDFNNEADTPDNFQSRRPNTSFCFLDIRSPGLGDTAMYLCATSRDQASRPYEQYFGPGTRLTVT.

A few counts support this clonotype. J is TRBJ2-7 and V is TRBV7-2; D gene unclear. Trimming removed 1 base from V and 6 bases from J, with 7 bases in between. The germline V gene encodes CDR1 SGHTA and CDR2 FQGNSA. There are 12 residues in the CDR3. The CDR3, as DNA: TGTGCCAGCAGCTTAGGGTCCAGCGAGCAGTACTTC. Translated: CASSLGSSEQYF.

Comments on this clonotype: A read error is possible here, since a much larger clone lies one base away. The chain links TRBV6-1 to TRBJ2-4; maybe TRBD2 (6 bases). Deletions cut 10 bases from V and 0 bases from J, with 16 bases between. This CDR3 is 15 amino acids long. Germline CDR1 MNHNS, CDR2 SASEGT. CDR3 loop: CANSPPGGAKNIQYF. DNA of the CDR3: TGTGCCAACAGCCCTCCCGGGGGAGCCAAAAACATTCAGTACTTC.

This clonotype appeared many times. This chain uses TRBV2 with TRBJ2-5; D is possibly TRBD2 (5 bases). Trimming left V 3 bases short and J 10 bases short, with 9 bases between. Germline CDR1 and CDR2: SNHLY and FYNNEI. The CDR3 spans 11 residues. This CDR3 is CASSDVRGQYF. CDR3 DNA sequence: TGTGCCAGCAGTGATGTCCGGGGCCAGTACTTC.

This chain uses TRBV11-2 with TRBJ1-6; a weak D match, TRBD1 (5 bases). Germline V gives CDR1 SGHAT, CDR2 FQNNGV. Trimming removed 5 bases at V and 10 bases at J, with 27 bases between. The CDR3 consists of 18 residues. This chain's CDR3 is CASSPGGLSFLNLSPLHF. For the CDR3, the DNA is TGTGCCAGCAGCCCTGGGGGACTCTCGTTTTTAAATTTATCACCCCTCCACTTT. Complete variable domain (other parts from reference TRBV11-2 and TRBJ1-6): EAGVAQSPRYKIIEKRQSVAFWCNPISGHATLYWYQQILGQGPKLLIQFQNNGVVDDSQLPKDRFSAERLKGVDSTLKIQPAKLEDSAVYLCASSPGGLSFLNLSPLHFGNGTRLTVT.

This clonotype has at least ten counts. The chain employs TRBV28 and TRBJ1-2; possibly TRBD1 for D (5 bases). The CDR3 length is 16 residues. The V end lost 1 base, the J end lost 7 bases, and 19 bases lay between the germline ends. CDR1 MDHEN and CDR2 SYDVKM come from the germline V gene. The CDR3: CASSLFPDPGSSGYTF. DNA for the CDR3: TGTGCCAGCAGTTTATTTCCCGACCCAGGGAGCAGTGGCTACACCTTC.

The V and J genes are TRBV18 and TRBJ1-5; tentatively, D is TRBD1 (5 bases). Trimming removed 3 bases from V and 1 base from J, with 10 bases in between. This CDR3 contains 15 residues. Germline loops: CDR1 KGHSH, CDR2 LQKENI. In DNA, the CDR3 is TGTGCCAGCTCACCCCAGGGACCCAGCAATCAGCCCCAGCATTTT. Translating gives CASSPQGPSNQPQHF.

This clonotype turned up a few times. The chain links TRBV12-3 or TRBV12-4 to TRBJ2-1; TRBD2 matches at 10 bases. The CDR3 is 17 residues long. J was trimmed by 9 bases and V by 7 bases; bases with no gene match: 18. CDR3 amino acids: CASIPGASGSLIGEQFF. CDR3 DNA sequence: TGTGCCAGCATCCCCGGGGCTAGCGGGAGTTTAATTGGTGAGCAGTTCTTC.

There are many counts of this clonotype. CDR3 loop: CASSPKLGYEQYF. For the CDR3, the DNA is TGTGCCAGCTCACCAAAACTAGGCTACGAGCAGTACTTC. The chain employs TRBV18 and TRBJ2-7, with a possible D match to TRBD2 (5 bases). This CDR3 spans 13 amino acids. V lost 2 bases, J lost 3 bases, and 8 bases lay in between. CDR1 and CDR2 from the germline V gene are KGHSH and LQKENI.

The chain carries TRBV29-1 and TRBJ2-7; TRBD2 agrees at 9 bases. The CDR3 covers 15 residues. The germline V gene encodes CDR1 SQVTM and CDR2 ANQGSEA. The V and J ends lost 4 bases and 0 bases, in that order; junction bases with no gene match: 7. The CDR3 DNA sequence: TGCAGCGTTGCGGTGACTAGCGGACCCTCCTACGAGCAGTACTTC. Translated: CSVAVTSGPSYEQYF.

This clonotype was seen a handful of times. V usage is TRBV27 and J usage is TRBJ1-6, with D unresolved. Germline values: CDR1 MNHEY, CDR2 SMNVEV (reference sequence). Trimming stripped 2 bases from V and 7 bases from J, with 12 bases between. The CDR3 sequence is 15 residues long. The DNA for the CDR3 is TGTGCCAGCAGTTTAAACGTCAGGAACAATTCACCCCTCCACTTT. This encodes CASSLNVRNNSPLHF.

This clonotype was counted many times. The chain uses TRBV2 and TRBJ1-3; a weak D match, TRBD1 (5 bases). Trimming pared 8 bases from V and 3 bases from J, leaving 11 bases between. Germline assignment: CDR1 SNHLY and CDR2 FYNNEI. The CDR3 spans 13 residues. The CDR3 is CASAPTVGNTIYF. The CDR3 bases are TGTGCCAGCGCCCCGACAGTTGGAAACACCATATATTTT.

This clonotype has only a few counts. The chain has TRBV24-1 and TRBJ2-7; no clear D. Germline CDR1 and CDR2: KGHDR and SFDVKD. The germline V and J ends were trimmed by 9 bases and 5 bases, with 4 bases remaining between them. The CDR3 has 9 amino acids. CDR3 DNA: TGTGCCACCGGCAACGAGCAGTACTTC. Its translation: CATGNEQYF.

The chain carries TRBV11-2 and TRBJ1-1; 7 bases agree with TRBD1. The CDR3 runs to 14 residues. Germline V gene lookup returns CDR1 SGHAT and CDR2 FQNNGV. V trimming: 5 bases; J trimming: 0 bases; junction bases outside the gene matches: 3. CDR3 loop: CASSDRALNTEAFF. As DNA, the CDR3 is TGTGCCAGCAGCGACAGGGCTCTGAACACTGAAGCTTTCTTT.

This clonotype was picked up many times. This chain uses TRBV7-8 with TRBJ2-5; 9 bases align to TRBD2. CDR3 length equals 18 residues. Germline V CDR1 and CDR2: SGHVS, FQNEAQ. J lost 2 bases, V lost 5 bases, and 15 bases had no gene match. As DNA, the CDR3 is TGTGCCAGCAGCGTCGGGACTAGCTCAGAGTGGGCACAAGAGACCCAGTACTTC. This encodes CASSVGTSSEWAQETQYF.

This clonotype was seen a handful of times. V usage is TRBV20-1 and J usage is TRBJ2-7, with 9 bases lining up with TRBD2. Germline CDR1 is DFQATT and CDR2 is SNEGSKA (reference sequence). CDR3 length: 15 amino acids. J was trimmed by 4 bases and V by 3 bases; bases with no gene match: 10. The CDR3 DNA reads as TGCAGTGCTAGGGCAACGGCGGGAGGGGGGTACGAGCAGTACTTC. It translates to CSARATAGGGYEQYF.

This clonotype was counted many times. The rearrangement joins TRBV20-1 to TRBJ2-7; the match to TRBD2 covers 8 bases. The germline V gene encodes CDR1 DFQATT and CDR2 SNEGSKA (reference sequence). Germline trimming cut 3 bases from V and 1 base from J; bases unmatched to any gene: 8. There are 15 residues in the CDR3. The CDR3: CSASRGTRISYEQYF. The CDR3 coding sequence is TGCAGTGCTAGTAGGGGGACTAGGATTTCCTACGAGCAGTACTTC.